Listed below are T cell receptor beta chains from one sample, sequenced in a study of cytomegalovirus exposure and HLA in healthy donors. Clones were sequenced by immunoSEQ multiplex PCR, and TCRdb holds only the in-frame ones, with some missing. The profile covers roughly 150,000 clones, with 80% to 85% appearing a single time and approximately 1.2% taken by the ten largest. Input material: PBMCs. These receptors all stem from a boy between 2 and 15 years old in good health and CMV-seronegative. CDR3s include the opening cysteine and the closing phenylalanine or tryptophan.

CASSLAGDSNEQFF TRBV7-2
CASRFDRGSYNEQFF TRBV5-8
CASSMWAGGRRLETQYF TRBV19
CASSGQNQPQHF TRBV19
CASSSHRGQETQYF TRBV7-8
CASSQEGQGNGYTF TRBV7-9
CASSTGDRGGYTF TRBV7-2
CASSLVATSATYEQYF TRBV7-6
CASSILSGGTDTQYF TRBV19
CASSGDGNTIYF TRBV6-6
CAVGGSYNEQFF TRBV6-5
CASSFFRQLVGNEQFF TRBV5-6
CASRPTGSNQPQHF TRBV6-5
CASSEAQGAYGYTF TRBV6-1
CASSYSGGHLSYEQYF TRBV6-6
CASSWTGLAPETQYF TRBV27
CASSLGTSGLATDTQYF TRBV7-9
CASSLLPGPNYGYTF TRBV5-6
CASSLGPVAQSSYNEQFF TRBV5-6
CASSPRYGSTSGDPEQYF TRBV18
CATSGSFGTSARGEQFF TRBV15
CASRSGAYNSPLHF TRBV6-5
CASSPYNEQFF TRBV11-3
CASSLAGVVTGELFF TRBV5-1
CASSPRSGGAGEQFF TRBV11-2
CASSQERTGERSPLHF TRBV4-2
CAWSVQGSGNTIYF TRBV30
CASSLMTGGDRGETQYF TRBV5-6
CASSEYLSTDKHGYTF TRBV25-1
CASSRGQGDPGELFF TRBV5-6
CASSLGLAGGDGELFF TRBV11-3
CASSYSGGPRETQYF TRBV6-5
CASRTAGSSNEQYF TRBV6-4
CASSALDDSYNEQFF TRBV2
CAWSVGGDTQYF TRBV30
CSVEDPRGWGYTF TRBV29-1
CAWSVSGAGANVLTF TRBV30
CASSYTGGNYGYTF TRBV6-6
CASTASWGRETQYF TRBV9
CASSSVTGELFF TRBV7-9